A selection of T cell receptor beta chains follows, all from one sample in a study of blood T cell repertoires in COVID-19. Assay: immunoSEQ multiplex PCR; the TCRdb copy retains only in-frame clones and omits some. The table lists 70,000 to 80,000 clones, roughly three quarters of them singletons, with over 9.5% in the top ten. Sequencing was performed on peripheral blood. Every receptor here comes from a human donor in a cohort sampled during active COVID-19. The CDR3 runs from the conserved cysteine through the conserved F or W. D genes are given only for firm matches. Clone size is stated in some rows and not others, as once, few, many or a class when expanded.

CASSQDRRGNPLGTQYF TGCGCCAGCAGCCAAGATAGGCGGGGCAACCCGTTGGGTACGCAGTATTTT NA TRBJ2-3 TRBV4-1 NA 17
CASSTGEDTQYF TGTGCCAGTAGTACGGGGGAAGATACGCAGTATTTT once TRBJ2-3 TRBV19 NA 12
CASRRSGRNNEQFF TGTGCCAGCAGAAGGAGCGGGAGGAACAATGAGCAGTTCTTC NA TRBJ2-1 TRBV6-5 TRBD2 14
CASRPDRGKTEAFF TGTGCCAGCAGACCCGACAGGGGGAAGACTGAAGCTTTCTTT NA TRBJ1-1 TRBV27 TRBD1 14
CASSLRGGTSGYEQYF TGTGCCAGCAGCCTCAGGGGGGGGACTAGCGGCTACGAGCAGTACTTC NA TRBJ2-7 TRBV7-2 TRBD2 16
CASSLTSSSYNEQFF TGTGCCAGCAGTCTCACCTCGAGCTCCTACAATGAGCAGTTCTTC NA TRBJ2-1 TRBV6-5 NA 15
CASSFGTAYEQYF TGTGCCAGCAGTTTTGGCACAGCCTACGAGCAGTACTTC NA TRBJ2-7 TRBV12-3/TRBV12-4 NA 13
CASSRGGNEKLFF TGTGCCAGCAGCAGAGGGGGTAATGAAAAACTGTTTTTT NA TRBJ1-4 TRBV5-4 NA 13
CASSHFTGVDGDTQYF TGTGCCAGCAGCCACTTTACAGGGGTGGATGGAGATACGCAGTATTTT NA TRBJ2-3 TRBV14 TRBD1 16
CASSLAGDSYNEQFF TGTGCCAGCAGCTTGGCCGGGGACTCCTACAATGAGCAGTTCTTC NA TRBJ2-1 TRBV5-4 NA 15
CASSEPGMGAYGYTF TGTGCCAGCAGTGAACCCGGGATGGGGGCGTATGGCTACACCTTC NA TRBJ1-2 TRBV6-1 NA 15
CASRTGGGANVLTF TGTGCCAGTAGGACAGGCGGCGGGGCCAACGTCCTGACTTTC NA TRBJ2-6 TRBV19 NA 14
CASSPTVNTGELFF TGTGCCAGCAGCCCCACGGTTAACACCGGGGAGCTGTTTTTT NA TRBJ2-2 TRBV7-3 NA 14
CASSQRWGPAAPSGANVLTF TGCGCCAGCAGCCAAAGATGGGGGCCCGCAGCTCCGTCTGGGGCCAACGTCCTGACTTTC once TRBJ2-6 TRBV4-1 NA 20
CASSTRGVGTQYF TGTGCCAGCAGCACCCGCGGTGTGGGTACGCAGTATTTT NA TRBJ2-3 TRBV7-2 NA 13
CASSSTSGKVQETQYF TGTGCCAGCAGCTCCACTAGCGGGAAAGTTCAAGAGACCCAGTACTTC NA TRBJ2-5 TRBV7-6 TRBD2 16
CSVERQGARNEQFF TGCAGCGTTGAACGGCAGGGGGCTCGTAATGAGCAGTTCTTC NA TRBJ2-1 TRBV29-1 TRBD1 14
CSASWDTNSPLHF TGCAGTGCTAGTTGGGACACCAATTCACCCCTCCACTTT NA TRBJ1-6 TRBV20-1 NA 13
CASSLTVTSTDTQYF TGTGCCAGCAGCTTAACGGTGACTAGCACAGATACGCAGTATTTT NA TRBJ2-3 TRBV11-2 NA 15
CASSGRGWVTEAFF TGTGCCAGCAGTGGGCGGGGTTGGGTAACTGAAGCTTTCTTT once TRBJ1-1 TRBV2 NA 14
CASSTREKSSYEQYF TGTGCCAGCAGCACCCGGGAAAAGAGCTCCTACGAGCAGTACTTC NA TRBJ2-7 TRBV13 NA 15
CASSLSWAVGMSQHF TGTGCCAGCAGTTTATCGTGGGCAGTGGGTATGTCCCAGCATTTT NA TRBJ1-5 TRBV27 NA 15
CASSRDSSGYTF TGTGCCAGCAGTAGGGACAGCTCTGGCTACACCTTC few TRBJ1-2 TRBV12-3/TRBV12-4 TRBD1 12
CASSVAGRGYNSPLHF TGTGCCAGCAGCGTAGCTGGCAGGGGCTATAATTCACCCCTCCACTTT NA TRBJ1-6 TRBV9 NA 16
CASSERGQGYEKLFF TGTGCCAGCAGCGAGAGAGGACAGGGGTATGAAAAACTGTTTTTT NA TRBJ1-4 TRBV7-8 TRBD1 15